This TCR beta chain was captured by sequencing in a study of blood T cell repertoires in COVID-19. Turning to the study itself: Sites in the United States, Italy and Spain provided acute and convalescent COVID-19 samples. Sources were T cells, B-cell-depleted T cells, or PBMCs; the material itself was cDNA or gDNA.

V dropped 5 bases and J dropped 8 bases, with 13 bases sitting between them. The germline gives CDR1 MRHNA, CDR2 SNTAGT. The CDR3 sequence is 13 residues long. Recruited during active infection, patients (from Seattle) were subsequently followed longitudinally. Authors' data handling: Reference gene primer amplification gave nucleated cell count estimates. Some clones are missing from TCRdb's copy, which holds only in-frame ones; the method was immunoSEQ multiplex PCR. D and trimming come from the DNA, and the V and J calls and clone size come from that table. The sample records 250,000 or so clones, around 90% being singletons.

This chain joins TRBV6-4 and TRBJ1-3, with a possible D match to TRBD1 (6 bases). This sequence originates from a man younger than 40 with COVID-19, enrolled during active disease. Sequenced sample: peripheral blood. CDR3 in amino acids: CASSKVAGDTIYF. CDR3 DNA sequence: TGTGCCAGCAGTAAAGTGGCAGGGGACACCATATATTTT.